The T cell receptor (beta chain) under discussion was sequenced for a study of blood T cell repertoires in COVID-19 (TCRdb year 2020). About the full investigation: Samples from collaborators originated in the United States, Italy and Spain and spanned both the acute and convalescent phases of COVID-19. The repertoires were made available in a free public database intended to serve as a resource for research on the immune response to SARS-CoV-2. Where available, HLA class I and class II types were obtained from metadata supplied by the sample provider rather than from assay-based typing. Deeply sampled blood TCRbeta repertoires from subjects exposed to, actively infected with, or recovered from COVID-19 were included in the dataset. Nearly every sample came with metadata listing a de-identified subject ID, COVID-19 status, age in years and sex. The samples were drawn from two sources: the first 160 participants of the ongoing ImmuneRACE study, and 1,254 subjects contributed by 6 global collaborators. The prospective study material was composed of cDNA or gDNA derived from T cells, B-cell-depleted T cells, or PBMCs.

TCRbeta CDR3 regions were amplified from genomic DNA by means of the immunoSEQ Assay, a bias-controlled multiplex PCR. As for the authors' bioinformatics: The number of nucleated cells in each sample was estimated by amplification of reference gene primers within the assay. To quantify the absolute abundance of each unique TCRbeta CDR3 rearrangement, sequence reads were collapsed and filtered. For each sample, productive Simpson clonality was calculated by taking the square root of Simpson's diversity index across productive rearrangements. Not all clones reach the TCRdb copy of this immuneACCESS table, which keeps in-frame sequences only. Checked studies attribute under half of the gap to unresolved V genes and leave the rest unexplained. V, J and clone size derive from that table, while D and trimming were established from the DNA sequence. Across this sample there are about 130,000 clones, with roughly four fifths seen only once. The top ten clonotypes cover more than 10% of the sample.

Concerning this clone itself: No antigen is known for it. No qualities accompany the bases; no much larger clone lies one base away.

Study-wide findings and limitations: The amount of clinical and demographic metadata varied by source and participant and was provided uncurated.

Collaborating institutions collected whole blood in K2EDTA tubes following their own protocols. For TCRbeta analysis, collaborators shipped samples in one of three forms: frozen whole blood, isolated PBMCs, or DNA extracted from either of those sample types. Germline trimming: 6 bases from V, 2 bases from J; junction bases outside gene matches: 8. Counted from cysteine to phenylalanine, this CDR3 has 15 amino acids. CDR3 DNA only is kept here, 45 bases in frame from base 1. The germline V gene specifies MNHEY as CDR1 and SVGAGI as CDR2. The origin of this receptor is a human donor in a cohort sampled during active COVID-19. The rearrangement joined TRBV6-5 to TRBJ2-3; 7 of the junction bases match TRBD1. Sequenced input: peripheral blood. CDR3 sequence: CASSREGQNTDTQYF. The nucleotide sequence is TGTGCCAGCAGCCGTGAGGGACAGAACACAGATACGCAGTATTTT.